The 22 T cell receptor beta chains given below trace back to one sample, sequenced in a study of T cell responses to AZD1222 COVID-19 vaccine. This table comes from immunoSEQ multiplex PCR, and its TCRdb copy is limited to in-frame clones, with some not included. The table shows 100,000 to 150,000 clones, with over 90% occurring only once. Source: peripheral blood, taken on day 0 of AZD1222 vaccination. Receptor source: an adult in good health.

In DNA form, the CDR3 reads TGTGCCAGCTCGGTTTCGGCAGGGAGATACGAGCAGTACTTC. This gives the protein CASSVSAGRYEQYF. The gene calls are TRBV18 and TRBJ2-7, with D perhaps given as TRBD1 or TRBD2 (5 bases each). Germline assignment: CDR1 KGHSH and CDR2 LQKENI. The CDR3 has 14 amino acids. The V and J ends lost 6 bases and 4 bases respectively, with 16 bases between them.

The chain has TRBV7-8 and TRBJ1-6, with D tentatively TRBD1 (5 bases). This CDR3 spans 14 amino acids. The germline CDR1 and CDR2 sequences are SGHVS and FQNEAQ. Deletions cut 0 bases from V and 11 bases from J, with 11 bases between. The CDR3 DNA sequence: TGTGCCAGCAGCTTAGCCCCAGGGTGGACACCCCTCCACTTT. Translating gives CASSLAPGWTPLHF.

The CDR3 is CAWRGGANTGELFF. The CDR3 DNA sequence: TGTGCCTGGAGGGGGGGAGCGAACACCGGGGAGCTGTTTTTT. This chain joins TRBV30 and TRBJ2-2, with D possibly TRBD2 on 6 matching bases. This CDR3 has 14 residues. V was clipped by 3 bases and J by 0 bases, with 8 bases between them. From germline, CDR1 is GTSNPN and CDR2 SVGIG (reference sequence).

This rearrangement joins TRBV5-4 to TRBJ2-5; possibly TRBD2 for D (6 bases). The CDR3 is made up of 16 amino acids. Deletions cut 3 bases from V and 1 base from J, with 16 bases between. CDR1 and CDR2 from the germline V gene are SGHNT and YYREEE (reference sequence). CDR3 nucleotides: TGTGCCAGCAGCTCACGAGCCCGGGACTCCCAAGAGACCCAGTACTTC. It specifies CASSSRARDSQETQYF.

The chain couples TRBV28 to TRBJ1-2; the D is unclear. The germline CDR1 and CDR2 sequences are MDHEN and SYDVKM. CDR3 length: 13 amino acids. V was trimmed by 5 bases and J by 6 bases, leaving 13 bases between them. CDR3 nucleotides: TGTGCCAGCAGTCGGCTCCCAAGTCATGGCTACACCTTC. Amino acid sequence: CASSRLPSHGYTF.

This clone was observed a single time. This chain connects TRBV9 to TRBJ2-7; 13 bases line up with TRBD2. The V and J ends lost 3 bases and 4 bases, in that order; junction bases with no gene match: 4. CDR3 length equals 15 residues. From germline, CDR1 is SGDLS and CDR2 YYNGEE. CDR3 DNA: TGTGCCAGCAGCGGCGGGACTAGCGGGGTATACGAGCAGTACTTC. Translating it yields CASSGGTSGVYEQYF.

This rearrangement joins TRBV14 to TRBJ1-6, with unresolved D. Trimming removed 0 bases from V and 7 bases from J, with 7 bases in between. The germline V gene has CDR1 SGHDN and CDR2 FVKESK. The CDR3 consists of 14 residues. DNA of the CDR3: TGTGCCAGCAGCCAAGAATCGAGGAATTCACCCCTCCACTTT. It is translated as CASSQESRNSPLHF.

The V and J genes are TRBV19 and TRBJ2-2; 7 positions match TRBD1. CDR3 size: 16 residues. Per germline, CDR1 LNHDA and CDR2 SQIVND (reference sequence). V lost 7 bases to trimming and J lost 2 bases; unmatched junction nucleotides: 10. CDR3 nucleotide sequence: TGTGCCAGTAAAAAACTGGGACAGATTAACACCGGGGAGCTGTTTTTT. It specifies CASKKLGQINTGELFF.

V usage is TRBV7-2 and J usage is TRBJ2-7; TRBD1 matches at 8 bases. The V and J ends lost 4 bases and 3 bases, in that order; junction bases with no gene match: 2. Germline V lookup: CDR1 SGHTA, CDR2 FQGNSA. The CDR3 spans 13 residues. The CDR3 loop reads CASSSTGDYEQYF. The DNA of the CDR3 is TGTGCCAGCAGCTCGACAGGGGACTACGAGCAGTACTTC. Based on the CDR3 plus reference TRBV7-2 and TRBJ2-7, the full variable domain is GAGVSQSPSNKVTEKGKDVELRCDPISGHTALYWYRQSLGQGLEFLIYFQGNSAPDKSGLPSDRFSAERTGGSVSTLTIQRTQQEDSAVYLCASSSTGDYEQYFGPGTRLTVT.

The CDR3 protein is CASSSSVANTGELFF. The CDR3 DNA follows: TGCGCCAGCAGTTCGTCCGTGGCGAACACCGGGGAGCTGTTTTTT. The chain links TRBV5-1 to TRBJ2-2; no clear D gene. This CDR3 has 15 residues. Germline V CDR1 and CDR2: SGHRS, YFSETQ. The germline V and J ends were trimmed by 5 bases and 0 bases, with 11 bases remaining between them.

This clone was observed a single time. The chain employs TRBV6-6 and TRBJ2-5; D unclear. The CDR3 covers 15 residues. V was cut by 4 bases and J by 2 bases, with 14 bases left in between. Germline CDR1 is MNHNY and CDR2 is SVGAGI (reference sequence). The CDR3 sequence is CASSSPFETQETQYF. DNA for the CDR3: TGTGCCAGCAGTTCCCCCTTCGAGACACAAGAGACCCAGTACTTC.

V gene TRBV7-2 combines with J gene TRBJ2-2; 7 positions match TRBD2. Germline CDR1 is SGHTA and CDR2 is FQGNSA. The CDR3 has 17 amino acids. The junction had 11 bases not matched to a gene; V was cut back by 5 bases and J by 2 bases. The CDR3 loop reads CASSQAPREANTGELFF. CDR3 sequence (DNA): TGTGCCAGCAGCCAAGCCCCACGGGAGGCAAACACCGGGGAGCTGTTTTTT.

The genes are TRBV4-1 and TRBJ1-2; D is perhaps TRBD1 (6 bases). The V end lost 0 bases, the J end lost 8 bases, and 13 bases lay between the germline ends. CDR3 length: 14 residues. From germline, CDR1 is MGHRA and CDR2 YSYEKL. CDR3 coding DNA: TGCGCCAGCAGCCAAGATGAGGACAGTCTCGGCTACACCTTC. Amino acid sequence: CASSQDEDSLGYTF.

V is TRBV24-1 and J is TRBJ2-7, with a weak D call TRBD1 (6 bases). Germline values: CDR1 KGHDR, CDR2 SFDVKD. This CDR3 is built from 16 residues. V lost 5 bases to trimming and J lost 5 bases, with 21 bases between them. CDR3 residues: CATSGGLAQGYNEQYF. CDR3 nucleotide sequence: TGTGCCACCAGTGGGGGATTGGCACAGGGTTACAACGAGCAGTACTTC.

The chain joins TRBV6-6 to TRBJ2-5; 8 nucleotides match TRBD2. Germline V CDR1 and CDR2: MNHNY, SVGAGI (reference sequence). Trimming at V came to 2 bases and at J to 1 base, leaving 0 bases not matched to a gene. CDR3 size: 14 residues. CDR3 in DNA: TGTGCCAGCAGTTACGCGGGGGGCCAAGAGACCCAGTACTTC. This encodes CASSYAGGQETQYF.

The J gene is TRBJ2-1, the V gene TRBV28; 7 bases match TRBD1. Trimming at V came to 3 bases and at J to 2 bases, leaving 10 bases not matched to a gene. CDR1 MDHEN and CDR2 SYDVKM come from the germline V gene. The CDR3 has 17 residues. CDR3 amino acids: CASSFIRRQGTYNEQFF. The CDR3 nucleotides read TGTGCCAGCAGTTTTATTCGGCGACAGGGTACCTACAATGAGCAGTTCTTC. Filled out from reference TRBV28 and TRBJ2-1, the complete variable domain reads DVKVTQSSRYLVKRTGEKVFLECVQDMDHENMFWYRQDPGLGLRLIYFSYDVKMKEKGDIPEGYSVSREKKERFSLILESASTNQTSMYLCASSFIRRQGTYNEQFFGPGTRLTVL.

V and J are TRBV19 and TRBJ2-1, with TRBD2 as a possible D gene (6 bases). The V gene lost 10 bases and the J gene lost 6 bases, with 22 bases spanning the gap. CDR3 length equals 15 residues. Germline V gene data show CDR1 as LNHDA and CDR2 as SQIVND (reference sequence). Here the CDR3 DNA reads TGTGCCACCCAAGGGAGGCTAGCGTACTTCAATGAGCAGTTCTTC. Encoded protein: CATQGRLAYFNEQFF.

This chain joins TRBV30 and TRBJ1-1; D remains unclear. Between the trimmed V and J ends, which lost 0 bases and 11 bases, there was a span of 10 bases. Germline V gives CDR1 GTSNPN, CDR2 SVGIG (reference sequence). CDR3 length equals 11 residues. CDR3 nucleotide sequence: TGTGCCTGGAGTGTCTCAGGTGGGGCTTTCTTT. Its protein is CAWSVSGGAFF.

The gene calls are TRBV5-4 and TRBJ2-5; TRBD2 agrees at 7 bases. CDR1 is SGHNT and CDR2 is YYREEE in the germline V gene (reference sequence). This CDR3 has 15 amino acids. V gave up 0 bases and J gave up 2 bases; unmatched junction bases: 4. The CDR3 protein is CASSLGGTIQETQYF. CDR3 in DNA: TGTGCCAGCAGCTTGGGCGGGACTATACAAGAGACCCAGTACTTC.

V and J are TRBV5-1 and TRBJ2-3; D not resolved. Germline values: CDR1 SGHRS, CDR2 YFSETQ. Trimming left V 0 bases short and J 2 bases short, with 16 bases between. The CDR3 is made up of 17 amino acids. The CDR3 is CASSLVVTRTFTDTQYF. The CDR3 region has the DNA TGCGCCAGCAGCTTGGTTGTCACAAGAACCTTCACAGATACGCAGTATTTT.

This chain connects TRBV7-3 to TRBJ1-1; 8 positions agree with TRBD1. CDR3 size: 14 residues. V dropped 5 bases and J dropped 1; count of bases not matched to a gene: 3. From germline, CDR1 is SGHTA and CDR2 FQGTGA. The CDR3 loop reads CASSPGQGNTEAFF. In DNA, the CDR3 is TGTGCCAGCAGCCCAGGACAGGGGAACACTGAAGCTTTCTTT.

The chain uses TRBV6-2 or TRBV6-3 and TRBJ1-3; D gene uncertain. The V end was cut by 6 bases, the J end by 0 bases, with 21 bases between. Germline assignment: CDR1 MNHEY and CDR2 SVGEGT. The CDR3 totals 18 residues. This CDR3 is CASSHIEKTPVSGNTIYF. For the CDR3, the DNA is TGTGCCAGCAGCCATATCGAGAAGACTCCTGTCTCTGGAAACACCATATATTTT.